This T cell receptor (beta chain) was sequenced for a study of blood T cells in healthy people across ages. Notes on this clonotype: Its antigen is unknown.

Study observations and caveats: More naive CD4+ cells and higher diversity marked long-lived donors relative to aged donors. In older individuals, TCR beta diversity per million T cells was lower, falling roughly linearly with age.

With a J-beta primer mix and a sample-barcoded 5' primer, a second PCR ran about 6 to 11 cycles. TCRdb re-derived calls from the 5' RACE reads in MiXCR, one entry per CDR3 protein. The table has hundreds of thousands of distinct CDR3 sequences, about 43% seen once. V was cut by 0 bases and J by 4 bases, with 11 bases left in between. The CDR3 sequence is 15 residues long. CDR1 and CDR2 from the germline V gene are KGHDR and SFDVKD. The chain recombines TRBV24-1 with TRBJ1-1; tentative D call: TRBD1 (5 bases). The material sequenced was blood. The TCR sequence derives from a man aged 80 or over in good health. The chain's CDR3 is CATSDLRQGSTEAFF. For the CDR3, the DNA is TGTGCCACCAGTGATTTGAGGCAGGGCAGCACTGAAGCTTTCTTT.